The 24 T cell receptor beta chains presented below share a single source sample, sequenced in a study of Graves' ophthalmopathy and Graves' hyperthyroidism (dated by TCRdb to the late 2010s). Sequenced on an Illumina HiSeq 2000. For repertoire sequencing, TCR beta CDR3 regions were amplified from RNA transcripts. A first-round RT-PCR used HTBI primers with the Qiagen OneStep RT-PCR kit, followed by a second-round multiplex PCR, size selection and purification. TCRdb reanalyzed the raw reads on its own, using fastp at Q25 for trimming and MiXCR for clone calling, and kept in-frame beta chains. Records with the same CDR3 protein are collapsed into one entry carrying the most frequent genes and DNA. The table for this sample lists 600,000 to 650,000 distinct CDR3 sequences; over 20% of them were counted only once. The ten largest clones capture roughly 6.9% of the sample. Specimen: peripheral blood. These TCRs come from a woman in her late teens or twenties with stable Graves' hyperthyroidism. Some clones in this sample may be carry-over from other donors' samples. Donor details come from another sample of the same person, matched by shared clones.

This clonotype was counted only a few times. A much larger clone differs from this one at a single base, so this may be a read error. The V gene is TRBV28, the J gene TRBJ2-4, with TRBD2 identical over 8 bases. The junction had 11 bases not matched to a gene; V was cut back by 1 base and J by 9 bases. The CDR3 consists of 16 residues. Germline CDR1 reads MDHEN; CDR2 reads SYDVKM. The CDR3 loop reads CASSLLGGTRGIIQYF. CDR3 sequence (DNA): TGTGCCAGCAGTTTATTAGGGGGGACTAGGGGAATCATTCAGTACTTC.

This clonotype was recorded at least ten times. The rearrangement uses TRBV7-9 and TRBJ2-7; D remains unclear. The germline V gene encodes CDR1 SEHNR and CDR2 FQNEAQ (reference sequence). V lost 1 base and J lost 5, with 12 bases in between. The CDR3 loop spans 14 amino acids. The CDR3 reads CASSLGEGSHEQYF. CDR3 coding DNA: TGTGCCAGCAGCTTAGGAGAAGGGTCCCACGAGCAGTACTTC.

In its sample, this clonotype was seen a few times. The J gene is TRBJ1-6, the V gene TRBV28, with 9 bases matching TRBD1. There are 15 residues in the CDR3. Germline values: CDR1 MDHEN, CDR2 SYDVKM. V shed 5 bases, J shed 2 bases, and the junction held 1 base outside the gene matches. The CDR3: CASSRTGAYNSPLHF. For the CDR3, the DNA is TGTGCCAGCAGTCGGACAGGGGCCTATAATTCACCCCTCCACTTT.

This clonotype was counted a few times. This chain uses TRBV15 with TRBJ2-2; D may be TRBD1 (6 bases). With 0 bases removed from V and 0 bases from J, the gap between germline ends came to 11 bases. Germline-derived CDR1 and CDR2 are LNHNV and YYDKDF (reference sequence). The CDR3 covers 17 residues. Here the CDR3 DNA reads TGTGCCACCAGCAGAGATAGGGGGTTACCGAACACCGGGGAGCTGTTTTTT. As protein: CATSRDRGLPNTGELFF.

The rearrangement uses TRBV2 and TRBJ2-2; TRBD1 or TRBD2 may be the D gene (5 bases each). V gave up 5 bases and J gave up 2 bases, with 18 bases separating them. From germline, CDR1 is SNHLY and CDR2 FYNNEI. There are 17 residues in the CDR3. CDR3 loop: CASSYQTGTPNTGELFF. CDR3 nucleotide sequence: TGTGCCAGCAGTTACCAAACGGGGACCCCTAACACCGGGGAGCTGTTTTTT.

V and J are TRBV19 and TRBJ1-1; 8 bases align to TRBD1. Per the germline V gene, CDR1 is LNHDA and CDR2 is SQIVND (reference sequence). V lost 6 bases, J lost 6 bases, and 9 bases stayed unmatched. This CDR3 has 14 amino acids. The CDR3 region is CASRTGTGDPEAFF. CDR3 sequence (DNA): TGTGCCAGTAGGACCGGGACAGGTGATCCTGAAGCTTTCTTT.

This clonotype was observed at least ten times. V is TRBV14 and J is TRBJ1-6, with a tentative D call TRBD1 (5 bases). This CDR3 contains 13 residues. The germline gives CDR1 SGHDN, CDR2 FVKESK. With 4 bases removed from V and 4 bases from J, the gap between germline ends came to 5 bases. The DNA of the CDR3 is TGTGCCAGCAGCCCAGGGTATAATTCACCCCTCCACTTT. It codes for CASSPGYNSPLHF.

At least ten counts were recorded for this clonotype. CDR3: CSARVGAANTEAFF. The DNA of the CDR3 is TGCAGTGCTAGAGTTGGGGCAGCGAACACTGAAGCTTTCTTT. The J gene is TRBJ1-1, the V gene TRBV20-1; maybe TRBD1 (5 bases). CDR1 is DFQATT and CDR2 is SNEGSKA in the germline V gene (reference sequence). The CDR3 length is 14 residues. Between the trimmed V and J ends, which lost 1 base and 1 base, there was a span of 10 bases.

This clonotype came up a few times. The V and J genes are TRBV7-2 and TRBJ2-7; 11 positions match TRBD2. This CDR3 has 15 residues. With V trimmed by 5 bases and J by 6 bases, 9 bases remained unmatched. Germline values: CDR1 SGHTA, CDR2 FQGNSA. CDR3 nucleotides: TGTGCCAGCAGCCCCCTAGGTAGCGGGAGGGCCGAGCAGTACTTC. It translates to CASSPLGSGRAEQYF.

The table lists this clonotype with a few counts. The chain links TRBV5-1 to TRBJ1-5; D may be TRBD1 (5 bases). Trimming removed 4 bases from V and 3 bases from J, with 14 bases in between. The CDR3 has 15 residues. CDR1 and CDR2 from the germline V gene are SGHRS and YFSETQ. CDR3 protein: CASSPHGGSNQPQHF. The CDR3 DNA follows: TGCGCCAGCAGCCCGCATGGGGGTTCCAATCAGCCCCAGCATTTT.

Only a few counts were recorded for this clonotype. A single base separates this from a much larger clone, so it may be a read error. The chain links TRBV28 to TRBJ2-7; 9 nucleotides line up with TRBD1. Germline CDR1 is MDHEN and CDR2 is SYDVKM. This CDR3 spans 15 amino acids. V was pared by 5 bases and J by 2 bases, with 7 bases of the junction left unmatched. CDR3 residues: CASSHTGTGPYEQYF. CDR3 nucleotides: TGTGCCAGCAGTCACACCGGGACAGGGCCCTACGAGCAGTACTTC.

This clonotype was observed at least ten times. The chain combines TRBV30 with TRBJ1-5; 8 positions agree with TRBD1. This CDR3 comprises 16 residues. CDR1 GTSNPN and CDR2 SVGIG come from the germline V gene (reference sequence). The ends lost 1 base at V and 0 bases at J; junction bases unmatched: 5. The CDR3 DNA follows: TGTGCCTGGAGTGGGACAGGGAAGTATAGCAATCAGCCCCAGCATTTT. Its protein is CAWSGTGKYSNQPQHF.

This clonotype was recorded many times. The rearrangement uses TRBV28 and TRBJ1-1, with 7 bases identical to TRBD1. This CDR3 is built from 15 residues. Looked up from germline, CDR1 is MDHEN and CDR2 is SYDVKM. The V segment lost 3 bases and the J segment 4 bases; nucleotides outside the gene matches: 8. The CDR3 protein is CASSFGRGIFTEAFF. CDR3 nucleotides: TGTGCCAGCAGTTTTGGCAGGGGGATTTTCACTGAAGCTTTCTTT.

The V call is TRBV2, the J call TRBJ2-5; 11 bases agree with TRBD2. CDR3 length: 16 residues. The germline CDR1 and CDR2 sequences are SNHLY and FYNNEI. The V segment lost 6 bases and the J segment 7 bases; nucleotides outside the gene matches: 13. In DNA form, the CDR3 reads TGTGCCAGCAGAGCCTCGGGACTAGCGGACCTAAGGACCCAGTACTTC. Its translation is CASRASGLADLRTQYF.

The gene calls are TRBV30 and TRBJ2-2; no clear D. The germline V and J ends were trimmed by 4 bases and 3 bases, with 9 bases remaining between them. This CDR3 spans 13 amino acids. The germline gives CDR1 GTSNPN, CDR2 SVGIG (reference sequence). The CDR3 sequence: CAWNKFDTGELFF. The CDR3 nucleotides are TGTGCCTGGAATAAGTTTGACACCGGGGAGCTGTTTTTT.

This clonotype has a count of ten or more. This chain connects TRBV6-2 or TRBV6-3 to TRBJ1-2; 7 nucleotides align to TRBD1. CDR1 is MNHEY and CDR2 is SVGEGT in the germline V gene. J was trimmed by 7 bases and V by 5 bases; bases with no gene match: 4. The CDR3 extends over 12 amino acids. CDR3 loop: CASSTNRGGYTF. CDR3 nucleotides: TGTGCCAGCAGTACCAACAGGGGTGGCTACACCTTC.

This clonotype came up many times. As DNA, the CDR3 is TGTGCCAGCACCTCAAGGGGTCAGCCCCAGCATTTT. Translated, it gives CASTSRGQPQHF. The V and J genes are TRBV6-1 and TRBJ1-5, with a possible D match to TRBD1 (5 bases). Per the germline V gene, CDR1 is MNHNS and CDR2 is SASEGT. CDR3 length: 12 residues. V dropped 7 bases and J dropped 6 bases, with 10 bases sitting between them.

The CDR3 nucleotides read TGTGCCAGCAGCGCTCAGGACAGGAACACTGAAGCTTTCTTT. This translates into CASSAQDRNTEAFF. This rearrangement joins TRBV3-1 to TRBJ1-1; tentative D call: TRBD1 (6 bases). The CDR3 is 14 amino acids. The germline gives CDR1 LGHDT, CDR2 YNNKEL (reference sequence). V lost 5 bases, J lost 1 base, and 11 bases lay in between.

V is TRBV20-1 and J is TRBJ1-1, with 7 bases fitting TRBD1. The V segment lost 6 bases and the J segment 0 bases; nucleotides outside the gene matches: 10. Germline-derived CDR1 and CDR2 are DFQATT and SNEGSKA (reference sequence). The CDR3 is 15 residues long. The CDR3, as DNA: TGCAGTGCCGAACCGGGACAGAGAATGAACACTGAAGCTTTCTTT. Residues: CSAEPGQRMNTEAFF.

There are many counts of this clonotype. The chain joins TRBV20-1 to TRBJ1-5; 7 bases fit TRBD1. The CDR3 runs to 15 residues. CDR1 is DFQATT and CDR2 is SNEGSKA in the germline V gene (reference sequence). V trimming: 3 bases; J trimming: 4 bases; junction bases outside the gene matches: 9. The CDR3 DNA is TGCAGTGCTAGCACAGGGGCCGGAGGGAATCAGCCCCAGCATTTT. This encodes CSASTGAGGNQPQHF.

This clonotype was found a few times. This chain joins TRBV11-1 and TRBJ2-5, with 14 positions matching TRBD2. V shed 0 bases and J 0 bases; nucleotides not matched to a gene: 6. Germline V gene sequence: CDR1 SGHAT, CDR2 FQDESV (reference sequence). CDR3 length: 19 amino acids. The CDR3 sequence: CASSLAGTSGSLYQETQYF. As DNA, the CDR3 is TGTGCCAGCAGCTTAGCCGGGACTAGCGGGAGCTTGTACCAAGAGACCCAGTACTTC.

This clonotype was counted between two and nine times. The J gene is TRBJ1-1, the V gene TRBV6-5, with 8 bases aligning to TRBD1. The CDR3 is 15 amino acids. The germline CDR1 and CDR2 sequences are MNHEY and SVGAGI. J gave up 1 base and V 4 bases, and 5 bases lay outside the gene matches. The CDR3 region is CASSSTGGQNTEAFF. The CDR3 nucleotides are TGTGCCAGCAGTTCCACAGGGGGACAGAACACTGAAGCTTTCTTT.

The CDR3 DNA is TGCAGTGCTAGAAAGGGAAGGGCATCTGGAAACACCATATATTTT. Protein sequence: CSARKGRASGNTIYF. The J gene is TRBJ1-3, the V gene TRBV20-1; D not certain. V was pared by 2 bases and J by 1 base, with 12 bases between. Germline CDR1 DFQATT, CDR2 SNEGSKA (reference sequence). The CDR3 sequence is 15 residues long.

This clonotype came up many times. The chain employs TRBV7-9 and TRBJ2-5; TRBD2 aligns across 7 bases. CDR3 size: 16 residues. The V segment lost 4 bases and the J segment 2 bases; nucleotides outside the gene matches: 10. Germline lookup yields CDR1 SEHNR and CDR2 FQNEAQ (reference sequence). CDR3 nucleotide sequence: TGTGCCAGCAGCTCGACCGGGAGGACGCTACAAGAGACCCAGTACTTC. This encodes CASSSTGRTLQETQYF. Looking up the rest from reference TRBV7-9 and TRBJ2-5 gives the full variable domain: DTGVSQNPRHKITKRGQNVTFRCDPISEHNRLYWYRQTLGQGPEFLTYFQNEAQLEKSRLLSDRFSAERPKGSFSTLEIQRTEQGDSAMYLCASSSTGRTLQETQYFGPGTRLLVL.